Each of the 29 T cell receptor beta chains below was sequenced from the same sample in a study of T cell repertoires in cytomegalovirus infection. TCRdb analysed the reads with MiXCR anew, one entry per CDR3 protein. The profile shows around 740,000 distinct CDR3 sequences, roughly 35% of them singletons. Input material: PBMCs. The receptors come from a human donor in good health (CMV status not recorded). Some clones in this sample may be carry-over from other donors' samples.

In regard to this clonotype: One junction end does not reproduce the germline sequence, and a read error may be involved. Written as DNA, the CDR3 is TGTGCCAGCAGCGCCCCCGTTATACAGGGACACTCCGAGCCGTACTTC. Translated, it gives CASSAPVIQGHSEPYF. The chain has TRBV7-4 and TRBJ2-7, with a tentative D call TRBD1 (6 bases). The CDR3 extends over 16 amino acids. In germline, CDR1 is SGHVT, CDR2 SQSDAQ.

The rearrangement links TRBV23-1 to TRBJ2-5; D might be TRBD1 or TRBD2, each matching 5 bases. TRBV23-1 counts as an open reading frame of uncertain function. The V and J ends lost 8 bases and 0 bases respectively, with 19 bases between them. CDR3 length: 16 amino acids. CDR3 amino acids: CASGQPRDPYQETQYF. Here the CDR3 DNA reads TGCGCCAGCGGACAACCACGGGACCCTTACCAAGAGACCCAGTACTTC.

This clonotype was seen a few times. The CDR3 nucleotides read TGTGCCAGCAGCAGACCGGGACAGGGGGCGGATGAGCAGTACTTC. It is translated as CASSRPGQGADEQYF. The chain is built from TRBV7-6 and TRBJ2-7; 12 nucleotides agree with TRBD1. Germline-derived CDR1 and CDR2 are SGHVS and FNYEAQ. The CDR3 contains 15 residues. The V and J ends lost 5 bases and 7 bases, in that order; junction bases with no gene match: 9. The full variable domain, in which reference TRBV7-6 and TRBJ2-7 provide the parts outside the CDR3, is GAGVSQSPRYKVTKRGQDVALRCDPISGHVSLYWYRQALGQGPEFLTYFNYEAQQDKSGLPNDRFSAERPEGSISTLTIQRTEQRDSAMYRCASSRPGQGADEQYFGPGTRLTVT.

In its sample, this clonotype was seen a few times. The CDR3 DNA follows: TGTGCCAGCAGCCCCGAGGGGCGGGGGAACACTGAAGCTTTCTTT. Its translation: CASSPEGRGNTEAFF. V and J are TRBV28 and TRBJ1-1, with a weak D call TRBD1 (5 bases). Germline V gene sequence: CDR1 MDHEN, CDR2 SYDVKM. The V end was cut by 6 bases, the J end by 1 base, with 15 bases between. The CDR3 contains 15 residues.

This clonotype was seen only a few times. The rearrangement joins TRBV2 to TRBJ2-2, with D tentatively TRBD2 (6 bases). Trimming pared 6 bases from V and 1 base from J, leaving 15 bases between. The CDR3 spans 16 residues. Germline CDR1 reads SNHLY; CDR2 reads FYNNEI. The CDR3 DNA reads TGTGCCAGCAGGGAGTCTAGCGACATGAACACCGGGGAGCTGTTTTTT. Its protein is CASRESSDMNTGELFF.

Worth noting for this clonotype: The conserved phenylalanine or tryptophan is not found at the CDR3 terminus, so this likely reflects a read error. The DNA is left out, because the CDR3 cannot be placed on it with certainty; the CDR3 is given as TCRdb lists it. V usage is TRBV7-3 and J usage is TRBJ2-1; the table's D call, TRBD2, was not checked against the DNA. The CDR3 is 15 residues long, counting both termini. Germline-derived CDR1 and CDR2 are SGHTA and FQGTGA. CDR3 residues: CASSWAQRGYNEQLL.

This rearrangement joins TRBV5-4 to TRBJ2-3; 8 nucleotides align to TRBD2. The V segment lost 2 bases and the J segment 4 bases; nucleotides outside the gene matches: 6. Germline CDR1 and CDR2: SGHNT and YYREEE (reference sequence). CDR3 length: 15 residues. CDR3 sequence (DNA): TGTGCCAGCAGCTTAGGCAGCGGGAGCGCAGATACGCAGTATTTT. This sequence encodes CASSLGSGSADTQYF.

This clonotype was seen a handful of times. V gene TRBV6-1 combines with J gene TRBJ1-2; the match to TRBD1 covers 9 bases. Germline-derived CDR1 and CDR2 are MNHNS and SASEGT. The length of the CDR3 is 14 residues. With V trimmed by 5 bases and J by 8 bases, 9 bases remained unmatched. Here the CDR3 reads CASSPGQGIEGYTF. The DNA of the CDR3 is TGTGCCAGCAGTCCGGGACAGGGAATTGAAGGCTACACCTTC.

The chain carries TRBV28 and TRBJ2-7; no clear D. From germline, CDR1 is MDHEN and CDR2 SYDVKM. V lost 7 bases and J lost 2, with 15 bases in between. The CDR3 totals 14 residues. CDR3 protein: CASKFGRITYEQYF. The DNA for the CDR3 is TGTGCCAGCAAATTTGGGCGGATTACCTACGAGCAGTACTTC.

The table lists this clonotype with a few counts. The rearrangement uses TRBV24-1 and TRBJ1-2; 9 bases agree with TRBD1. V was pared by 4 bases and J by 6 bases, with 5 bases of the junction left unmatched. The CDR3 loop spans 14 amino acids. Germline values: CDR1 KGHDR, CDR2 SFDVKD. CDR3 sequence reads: CATSDETGGNGYTF. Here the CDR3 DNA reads TGTGCCACCAGTGACGAGACAGGGGGAAATGGCTACACCTTC.

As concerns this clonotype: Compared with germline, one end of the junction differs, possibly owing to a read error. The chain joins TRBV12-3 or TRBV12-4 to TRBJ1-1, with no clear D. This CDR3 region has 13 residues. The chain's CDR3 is CARSLGWVTEDFF. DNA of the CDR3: TGTGCCAGAAGTTTGGGTTGGGTGACTGAAGATTTCTTT.

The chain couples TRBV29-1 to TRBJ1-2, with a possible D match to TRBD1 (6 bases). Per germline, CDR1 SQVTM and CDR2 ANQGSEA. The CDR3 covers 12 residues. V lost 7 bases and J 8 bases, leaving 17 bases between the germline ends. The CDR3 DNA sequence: TGCAGCGCCGCGGACAGCGAGAGGGGCTACACCTTC. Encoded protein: CSAADSERGYTF. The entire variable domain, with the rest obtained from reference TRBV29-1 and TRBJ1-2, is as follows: SAVISQKPSRDICQRGTSLTIQCQVDSQVTMMFWYRQQPGQSLTLIATANQGSEATYESGFVIDKFPISRPNLTFSTLTVSNMSPEDSSIYLCSAADSERGYTFGSGTRLTVV.

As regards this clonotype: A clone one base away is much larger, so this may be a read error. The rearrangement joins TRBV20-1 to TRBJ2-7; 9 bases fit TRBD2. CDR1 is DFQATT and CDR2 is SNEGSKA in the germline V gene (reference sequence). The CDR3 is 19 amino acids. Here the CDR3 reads CSARPYVAGASQFRGEHYF. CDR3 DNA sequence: TGCAGTGCTAGACCGTACGTAGCGGGAGCTTCCCAGTTCCGTGGCGAGCATTACTTC.

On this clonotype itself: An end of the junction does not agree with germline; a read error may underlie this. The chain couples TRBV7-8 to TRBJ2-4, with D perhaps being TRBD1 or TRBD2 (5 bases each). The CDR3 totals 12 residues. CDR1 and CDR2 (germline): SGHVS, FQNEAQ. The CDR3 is CASSNHRRDVEF. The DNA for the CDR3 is TGTGCCAGCAGCAACCACCGCCGGGACGTAGAATTC.

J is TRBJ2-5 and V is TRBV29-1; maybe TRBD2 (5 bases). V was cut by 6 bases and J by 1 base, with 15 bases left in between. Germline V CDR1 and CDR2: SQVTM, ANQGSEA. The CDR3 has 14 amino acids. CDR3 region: CSVVLAGPQETQYF. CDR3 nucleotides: TGCAGCGTGGTCCTCGCGGGCCCCCAAGAGACCCAGTACTTC.

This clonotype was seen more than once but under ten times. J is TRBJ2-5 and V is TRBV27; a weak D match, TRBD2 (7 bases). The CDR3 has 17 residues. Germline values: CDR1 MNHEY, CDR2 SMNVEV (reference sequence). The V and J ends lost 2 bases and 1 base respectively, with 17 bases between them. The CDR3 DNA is TGTGCCAGCAGTTTAAGGGGGAGGGGGGGCACCCAAGAGACCCAGTACTTC. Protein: CASSLRGRGGTQETQYF.

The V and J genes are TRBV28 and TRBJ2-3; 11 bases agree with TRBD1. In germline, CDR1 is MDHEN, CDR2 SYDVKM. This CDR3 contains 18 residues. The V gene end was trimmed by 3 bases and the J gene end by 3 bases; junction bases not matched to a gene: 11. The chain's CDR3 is CASSFTLFGTGGTDTQYF. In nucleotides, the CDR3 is TGTGCCAGCAGTTTCACCCTATTTGGGACAGGGGGAACAGATACGCAGTATTTT.

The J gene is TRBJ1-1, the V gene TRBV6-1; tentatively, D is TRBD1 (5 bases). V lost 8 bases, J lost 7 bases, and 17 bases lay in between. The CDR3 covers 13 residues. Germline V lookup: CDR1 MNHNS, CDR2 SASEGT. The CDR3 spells CASGLRRGFEAFF. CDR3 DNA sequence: TGTGCCAGCGGTCTCCGGCGGGGGTTTGAAGCTTTCTTT.

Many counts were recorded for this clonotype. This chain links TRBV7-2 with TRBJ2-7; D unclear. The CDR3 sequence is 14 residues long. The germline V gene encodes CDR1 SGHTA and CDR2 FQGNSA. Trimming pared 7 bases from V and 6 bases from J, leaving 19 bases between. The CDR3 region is CASTSLGRGLEQYF. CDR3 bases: TGTGCCAGCACATCGTTAGGAAGAGGTCTCGAGCAGTACTTC.

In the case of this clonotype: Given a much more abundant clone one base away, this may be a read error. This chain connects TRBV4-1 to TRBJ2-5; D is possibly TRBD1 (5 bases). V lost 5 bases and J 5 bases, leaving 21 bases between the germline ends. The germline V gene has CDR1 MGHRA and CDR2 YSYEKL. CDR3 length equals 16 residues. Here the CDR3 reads CASSKAQGVFAETQYF. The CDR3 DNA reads TGCGCCAGCAGCAAAGCTCAGGGTGTATTCGCGGAGACCCAGTACTTC.

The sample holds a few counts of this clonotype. The CDR3 region has the DNA TGTGCCAGCAGCCCAGGGAGTGGGGGAGACACTGAAGCTTTCTTT. This encodes CASSPGSGGDTEAFF. V and J are TRBV28 and TRBJ1-1; a weak D match, TRBD1 (5 bases). Germline V gene sequence: CDR1 MDHEN, CDR2 SYDVKM. The CDR3 is made up of 15 amino acids. V shed 6 bases and J shed 3 bases, with 17 bases lying between them.

CDR3 DNA: TGTGCCAGCAGTGAGTCGGTGCTTGGGACAGATACGCAGTATTTT. Protein: CASSESVLGTDTQYF. This chain links TRBV6-1 with TRBJ2-3; no clear D. V was trimmed by 3 bases and J by 3 bases, leaving 13 bases between them. This CDR3 is 15 amino acids long. Germline CDR1 and CDR2: MNHNS and SASEGT.

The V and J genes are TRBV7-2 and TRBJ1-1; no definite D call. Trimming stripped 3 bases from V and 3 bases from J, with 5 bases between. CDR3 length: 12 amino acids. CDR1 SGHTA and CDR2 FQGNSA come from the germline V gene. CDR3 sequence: CASSFTYTEAFF. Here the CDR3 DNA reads TGTGCCAGCAGCTTCACCTACACTGAAGCTTTCTTT.

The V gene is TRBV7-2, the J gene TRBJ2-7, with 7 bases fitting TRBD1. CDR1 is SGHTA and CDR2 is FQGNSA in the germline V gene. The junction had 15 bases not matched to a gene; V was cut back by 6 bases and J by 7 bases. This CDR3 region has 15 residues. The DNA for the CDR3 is TGTGCCAGCAGAATGGACAGGACGTTCCTACGAGAGCAGTACTTC. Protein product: CASRMDRTFLREQYF.

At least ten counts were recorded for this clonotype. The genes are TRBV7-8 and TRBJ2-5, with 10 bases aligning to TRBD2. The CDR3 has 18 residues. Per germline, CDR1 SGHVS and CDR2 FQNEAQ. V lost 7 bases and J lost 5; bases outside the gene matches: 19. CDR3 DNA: TGTGCCAGCAACCCCGACATGATAGCGGGAGGTATACGGGAGACCCAGTACTTC. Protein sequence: CASNPDMIAGGIRETQYF.

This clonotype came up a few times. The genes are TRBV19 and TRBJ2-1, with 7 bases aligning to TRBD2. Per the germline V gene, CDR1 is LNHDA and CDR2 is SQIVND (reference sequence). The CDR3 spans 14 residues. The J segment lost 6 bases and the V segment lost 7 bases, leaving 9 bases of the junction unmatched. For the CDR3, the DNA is TGTGCCAGTATTGACGGGGGGAGGGCCAATGAGCAGTTCTTC. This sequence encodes CASIDGGRANEQFF.

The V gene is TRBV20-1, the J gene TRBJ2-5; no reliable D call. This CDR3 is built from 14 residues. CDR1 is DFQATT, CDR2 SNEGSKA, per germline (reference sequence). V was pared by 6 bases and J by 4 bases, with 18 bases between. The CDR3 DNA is TGCAGTGCCTTGGGGTCTAGAAGGAGAGAGACCCAGTACTTC. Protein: CSALGSRRRETQYF.

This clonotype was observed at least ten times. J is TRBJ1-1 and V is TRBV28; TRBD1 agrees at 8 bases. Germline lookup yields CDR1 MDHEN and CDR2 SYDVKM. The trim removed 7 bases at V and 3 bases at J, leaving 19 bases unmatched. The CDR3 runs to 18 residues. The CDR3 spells CASTYLETRGRVDTEAFF. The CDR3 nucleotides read TGTGCCAGCACATACTTAGAAACCAGGGGGCGCGTAGACACTGAAGCTTTCTTT. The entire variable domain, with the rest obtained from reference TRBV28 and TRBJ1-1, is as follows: DVKVTQSSRYLVKRTGEKVFLECVQDMDHENMFWYRQDPGLGLRLIYFSYDVKMKEKGDIPEGYSVSREKKERFSLILESASTNQTSMYLCASTYLETRGRVDTEAFFGQGTRLTVV.

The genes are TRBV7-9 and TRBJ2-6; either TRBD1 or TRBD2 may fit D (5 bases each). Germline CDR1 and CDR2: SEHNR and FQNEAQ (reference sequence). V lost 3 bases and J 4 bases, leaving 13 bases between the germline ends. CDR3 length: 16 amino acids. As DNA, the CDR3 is TGTGCCAGCAGCTTCTCCGGGGCTACGGGGGCCAACGTCCTGACTTTC. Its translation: CASSFSGATGANVLTF.